This T cell receptor gamma chain derives from a study of Vδ1+ human thymocytes. In regard to this clone: The antigen remains unidentified.

V was pared by 0 bases and J by 2 bases, with 10 bases of the junction left unmatched. Germline V gives CDR1 VTNTFY, CDR2 YDVSTARD (reference sequence). The CDR3 is 16 residues long. The template was reverse-transcribed extracted RNA. CDR3 amplicons came from multiplex PCR with pooled V-gene forward and constant-region reverse primers. TCRdb fed the multiplex PCR reads to CATT. The sample contains 36,000 or so gamma-chain clones, 20% to 25% of which appear only once. Study conclusions and caveats: Thymic TRG and TRD repertoires appeared highly polyclonal. TRD repertoires were essentially private, unlike widely shared TRG clonotypes.

The sorted cells were CD3+ Vdelta1+ Vdelta2- thymocytes from alphabeta-depleted thymus. The chain has TRGV3 and TRGJ1 or TRGJ2. This receptor was obtained from a girl in the first two years of life who had congenital heart surgery. Sample: Vdelta1+ gamma-delta thymocytes from the thymus. Subset meaning: FACS-sorted CD3+ TCRalphabeta- TCRVdelta1+ TCRVdelta2- thymocytes. Here the CDR3 DNA reads TGTGCCACCTGGGACAGGCGTCCGGCATATTATTATAAGAAACTCTTT. This codes for CATWDRRPAYYYKKLF.